This T cell receptor beta chain emerged from a study of vaccination effects on CD4 cells after COVID-19. CD4+ T cell isolation took place after approximately ten days of culture. Two-dose BNT162b2 or mRNA-1273 vaccination was given to participants. Having tested negative for nucleocapsid antibodies, the vaccine recipients showed no prior SARS-CoV-2 infection. Half-medium replacement with IL-2 medium occurred on days 3 and 7. Notes on this clone: Its target is not known.

Study-level points and caveats: Among infection- and vaccine-induced clones, marked clonal contraction occurred late after vaccination. Cross-reactivity with common cold coronaviruses was shown by only 1 of 255 vaccine-induced clones in healthy vaccinees.

The data were produced by immunoSEQ multiplex PCR, yet TCRdb's version contains in-frame clones alone and is incomplete. The data hold under 55,000 clones, with about three quarters observed a single time. Material: CD4+ T cells from PBMCs cultured without peptide, obtained after COVID-19 vaccination. The source is a human donor who received a COVID-19 vaccine.

CDR3 coding DNA: TGTGCCAGCACTCTGGGGCGCCTGAGGGGAAACACCATATATTTT. Protein: CASTLGRLRGNTIYF. J is TRBJ1-3 and V is TRBV6-5; perhaps TRBD1 as D (5 bases). Trimming pared 7 bases from V and 4 bases from J, leaving 17 bases between. There are 15 residues in the CDR3. CDR1 and CDR2 (germline): MNHEY, SVGAGI.